The clone carrying this T cell receptor (beta chain) was found once. Measured with immunoSEQ multiplex PCR; TCRdb has only the in-frame clones, and not every one. The profile shows approximately 1.5 million clones, about 98.5% of them singletons. Germline V lookup: CDR1 SNHLY, CDR2 FYNNEI. Trimming cost V 6 bases and J 0 bases, with 9 bases left between them. This CDR3 has 13 residues. The sample originates from a study of shared clonotypes between healthy human individuals. This rearrangement joins TRBV2 to TRBJ2-7, with D perhaps TRBD1 (5 bases). Input material: naive CD4+ T cells sorted from blood. Stated subset: CD45RA+ positively selected. The receptor's source is a man aged 25 to 40 in good health. The CDR3 bases are TGTGCCAGCAGGGTAGGGGTCTCCTACGAGCAGTACTTC. It yields the protein CASRVGVSYEQYF. Based on the CDR3 plus reference TRBV2 and TRBJ2-7, the full variable domain is EPEVTQTPSHQVTQMGQEVILRCVPISNHLYFYWYRQILGQKVEFLVSFYNNEISEKSEIFDDQFSVERPDGSNFTLKIRSTKLEDSAMYFCASRVGVSYEQYFGPGTRLTVT.